These 21 T cell receptor beta chains originate from one sample sequenced in a study of CD8+CD57+ T cells in acquired aplastic anemia. TCR beta VDJ combinations and CDR3 sequences were profiled from genomic DNA. A single record per CDR3 protein comes from TCRdb applying MiXCR to the reads. Among more than 150,000 distinct CDR3 sequences listed, approximately 46% were seen once. The sample was sorted CD4+, CD8+, or CD8+CD57+ T cells (not recorded which) from PBMCs. These receptors all come from a human donor in good health.

This clonotype was recorded many times. The genes are TRBV4-3 and TRBJ2-2; D remains ambiguous. Germline V CDR1 and CDR2: LGHNA, YSLEER. Deletions cut 0 bases from V and 6 bases from J, with 8 bases between. The CDR3 has 14 amino acids. CDR3 loop: CASSQDSRSGELFF. The CDR3 DNA reads as TGCGCCAGCAGCCAAGATAGCAGGTCCGGGGAGCTGTTTTTT.

Regarding this clonotype: This may stem from a read error, because a much larger clone lies one nucleotide away. This chain connects TRBV5-1 to TRBJ2-7; 7 nucleotides align to TRBD2. Trimming cost V 4 bases and J 2 bases; bases outside gene matches: 12. This CDR3 is built from 16 residues. CDR1 SGHRS and CDR2 YFSETQ come from the germline V gene. Written as DNA, the CDR3 is TGCGCCAGCAGCCCGGGGGGAGGGGAACTAACCTACGAGCAGTACTTC. Protein sequence: CASSPGGGELTYEQYF.

The V gene is TRBV10-3, the J gene TRBJ2-2; TRBD1 might be the D (6 bases). The CDR3 covers 15 residues. Germline lookup yields CDR1 ENHRY and CDR2 SYGVKD. V shed 5 bases and J shed 5 bases, with 15 bases lying between them. CDR3 amino acids: CAISTAGDGTGELFF. The CDR3 DNA sequence: TGTGCCATCAGTACGGCAGGGGACGGAACCGGGGAGCTGTTTTTT.

There are a few counts of this clonotype. V and J are TRBV3-1 and TRBJ2-7; 10 nucleotides line up with TRBD2. Germline lookup yields CDR1 LGHDT and CDR2 YNNKEL (reference sequence). The trim removed 2 bases at V and 3 bases at J, leaving 10 bases unmatched. The CDR3 length is 17 residues. This CDR3 reads CASSQYKIAGGIYEQYF. The DNA for the CDR3 is TGTGCCAGCAGCCAATACAAGATAGCGGGAGGTATCTACGAGCAGTACTTC.

This clonotype has a handful of counts. V gene TRBV25-1 combines with J gene TRBJ1-2; D unclear. The CDR3 is 13 residues long. Trimming took off 5 bases at V and 4 bases at J, with 11 bases between the two ends. CDR1 and CDR2 from the germline V gene are MGHDK and SYGVNS. The CDR3 sequence: CASSKALGYGYTF. The CDR3 DNA reads as TGTGCCAGCAGTAAGGCTCTCGGCTATGGCTACACCTTC.

This clonotype showed up just a few times. This rearrangement joins TRBV20-1 to TRBJ2-7, with D tentatively TRBD1 (5 bases). V lost 1 base and J 3 bases, leaving 16 bases between the germline ends. CDR1 is DFQATT and CDR2 is SNEGSKA in the germline V gene (reference sequence). This CDR3 is built from 15 residues. The CDR3 is CSARVPAGLNYEQYF. The CDR3 coding sequence is TGCAGTGCTAGAGTTCCGGCAGGGCTCAACTACGAGCAGTACTTC.

This clonotype was recorded at least ten times. The rearrangement links TRBV4-1 to TRBJ2-5; D unclear. Looked up from germline, CDR1 is MGHRA and CDR2 is YSYEKL. With 0 bases removed from V and 2 bases from J, the gap between germline ends came to 7 bases. The CDR3 length is 14 residues. Here the CDR3 reads CASSQETKQETQYF. Written as DNA, the CDR3 is TGCGCCAGCAGCCAAGAAACTAAACAAGAGACCCAGTACTTC.

The chain uses TRBV5-1 and TRBJ2-5; 8 positions agree with TRBD1. The CDR3 is made up of 14 amino acids. Germline-derived CDR1 and CDR2 are SGHRS and YFSETQ. The trim removed 5 bases at V and 5 bases at J, leaving 8 bases unmatched. CDR3 sequence: CASRDPGGGETQYF. For the CDR3, the DNA is TGCGCCAGCAGGGACCCAGGGGGCGGTGAGACCCAGTACTTC.

The V and J genes are TRBV9 and TRBJ2-7; D could derive from TRBD1 or TRBD2 (5 bases each). The germline V gene has CDR1 SGDLS and CDR2 YYNGEE. This CDR3 contains 13 residues. V was pared by 7 bases and J by 2 bases, with 13 bases between. CDR3 DNA sequence: TGTGCCAGCTCACCACGGGGCACCTACGAGCAGTACTTC. It encodes CASSPRGTYEQYF.

This chain connects TRBV2 to TRBJ1-2, with D possibly being TRBD1 (5 bases). From germline, CDR1 is SNHLY and CDR2 FYNNEI. The V end lost 7 bases, the J end lost 6 bases, and 15 bases lay between the germline ends. The CDR3 loop spans 13 amino acids. The CDR3 here is CASMGQPKDGYTF. The CDR3 DNA sequence: TGTGCCAGCATGGGGCAGCCGAAGGATGGCTACACCTTC.

V gene TRBV9 combines with J gene TRBJ2-3; weak D call: TRBD1 (5 bases). V lost 2 bases to trimming and J lost 1 base, with 17 bases between them. Germline V gene sequence: CDR1 SGDLS, CDR2 YYNGEE. This CDR3 is 17 amino acids long. This CDR3 reads CASSVGSDTWGTDTQYF. Here the CDR3 DNA reads TGTGCCAGCAGCGTCGGTTCGGACACATGGGGCACAGATACGCAGTATTTT.

V is TRBV7-9 and J is TRBJ1-2, with TRBD1 matching over 9 bases. The V gene's germline CDR1 is SEHNR and CDR2 FQNEAQ (reference sequence). Unmatched junction bases numbered 8, after V lost 7 bases and J lost 8 bases. The CDR3 is 13 amino acids. This CDR3 is CASTTGQGSGYTF. CDR3 DNA: TGTGCCAGCACGACGGGACAGGGTTCCGGCTACACCTTC.

This clonotype came up many times. This chain connects TRBV12-3 or TRBV12-4 to TRBJ1-1, with 7 bases fitting TRBD1. The CDR3 is 14 amino acids. V gave up 6 bases and J gave up 1 base; unmatched junction bases: 5. The CDR3 reads CASRPDRTNTEAFF. CDR3 bases: TGTGCCAGCAGGCCGGACAGGACGAACACTGAAGCTTTCTTT.

This chain links TRBV12-3 or TRBV12-4 with TRBJ2-7; D may be TRBD2 (5 bases). Trimming took off 5 bases at V and 7 bases at J, with 9 bases between the two ends. CDR3 length: 11 amino acids. CDR3 bases: TGTGCCAGCAGTCCCCCGGGGGAGCAGTACTTC. Its protein product is CASSPPGEQYF.

This chain links TRBV4-1 with TRBJ1-5; no clear D gene. Between the trimmed V and J ends, which lost 6 bases and 4 bases, there was a span of 25 bases. Germline V CDR1 and CDR2: MGHRA, YSYEKL. The CDR3 has 18 residues. The chain's CDR3 is CASSHARGRAFDNQPQHF. CDR3 in DNA: TGCGCCAGCAGTCACGCCCGGGGTAGGGCGTTTGATAATCAGCCCCAGCATTTT.

This clonotype was picked up a small number of times. The chain is built from TRBV12-5 and TRBJ2-1; no reliable D call. Trimming removed 1 base at V and 7 bases at J, with 11 bases between. Germline V gene data show CDR1 as LGHNT and CDR2 as FRNRAP. The CDR3 is 14 amino acids. The CDR3 protein is CASGLEKGVNEQFF. CDR3 sequence (DNA): TGTGCTAGTGGTTTGGAAAAAGGAGTAAATGAGCAGTTCTTC.

This chain links TRBV5-1 with TRBJ2-1, with 15 positions matching TRBD2. The CDR3 is made up of 17 amino acids. V lost 4 bases and J lost 2; bases outside the gene matches: 4. Germline assignment: CDR1 SGHRS and CDR2 YFSETQ. The CDR3 here is CASSQGLAGGAYNEQFF. Written as DNA, the CDR3 is TGCGCCAGCAGCCAGGGACTAGCGGGAGGAGCCTACAATGAGCAGTTCTTC.

CDR3 region: CASNFPNRDRVDTGELFF. For the CDR3, the DNA is TGTGCCAGCAACTTTCCTAACCGGGACAGGGTGGACACCGGGGAGCTGTTTTTT. The V and J genes are TRBV6-1 and TRBJ2-2, with 9 nucleotides matching TRBD1. The junction had 15 bases not matched to a gene; V was cut back by 7 bases and J by 3 bases. Germline assignment: CDR1 MNHNS and CDR2 SASEGT. The CDR3 runs to 18 residues.

The genes are TRBV5-6 and TRBJ2-7; a weak D match, TRBD1 (6 bases). CDR1 and CDR2 from the germline V gene are SGHDT and YYEEEE. This CDR3 is built from 14 residues. The ends were cut back, 4 bases at V and 2 bases at J, with 13 bases in the middle. CDR3 sequence (DNA): TGTGCCAGCAGCCCGGGACAAGACCCCTACGAGCAGTACTTC. It codes for CASSPGQDPYEQYF.

This clonotype was found many times. The chain combines TRBV6-1 with TRBJ2-5; a possible D gene is TRBD2 (5 bases). The CDR3 totals 12 residues. CDR1 MNHNS and CDR2 SASEGT come from the germline V gene. The V gene lost 7 bases and the J gene lost 5 bases, with 11 bases spanning the gap. In DNA form, the CDR3 reads TGTGCCAGCACACCTAGCACGGAGACCCAGTACTTC. As protein: CASTPSTETQYF.

This sequence joins TRBV6-2 or TRBV6-3 and TRBJ2-2; 8 nucleotides agree with TRBD1. Germline V lookup: CDR1 MNHEY, CDR2 SVGEGT. With 6 bases clipped from V and 2 bases from J, the junction kept 5 bases outside the gene matches. The CDR3 is made up of 15 amino acids. This CDR3 is CASRSTGGNTGELFF. For the CDR3, the DNA is TGTGCCAGCAGGAGCACAGGGGGTAACACCGGGGAGCTGTTTTTT.